This TCR beta chain was identified during a study of blood T cell repertoires in COVID-19. During active infection, Seattle patients enrolled and were then monitored through disease. Libraries were prepared by immunoSEQ multiplex PCR; TCRdb keeps only in-frame clonotypes and omits some of them. This sample yields approximately 11,000 clones, of which around 71% are seen a single time; 5% to 7.5% belongs to the top ten. The ends were cut back, 4 bases at V and 2 bases at J, with 7 bases in the middle. Germline V lookup: CDR1 LGHDT, CDR2 YNNKEL (reference sequence). The CDR3 sequence is 13 residues long.

The receptor was derived from a man aged 55 to 70 with COVID-19, enrolled during active disease. V usage is TRBV3-1 (or the pseudogene TRBV3-2) and J usage is TRBJ2-3; no firm D call. Sequenced input: peripheral blood. This chain's CDR3 is CASSPLVTDTQYF. The CDR3 DNA reads as TGTGCCAGCAGCCCCCTCGTCACAGATACGCAGTATTTT.